This T cell receptor (beta chain) was documented in a study of blood T cell repertoires in COVID-19. The overall study: Sources were T cells, B-cell-depleted T cells, or PBMCs; the material itself was cDNA or gDNA.

Authors' methods: Cell counts per sample came from amplifying reference gene primers. Clones were sequenced by immunoSEQ multiplex PCR, and TCRdb holds only the in-frame ones, with some missing. That table supplies the V and J calls and clone size; D and trimming were determined from the DNA. The table lists over 100,000 clones, 86% of them singletons, with 10% to 12% in the top ten. Per germline, CDR1 SGHRS and CDR2 YFSETQ. Between the trimmed V and J ends, which lost 3 bases and 0 bases, there was a span of 10 bases. The CDR3 contains 15 residues. The sequence came from a woman in her seventies with COVID-19, enrolled during active disease. The specimen was peripheral blood. The V call is TRBV5-1, the J call TRBJ2-1; D is unresolved. The CDR3 nucleotides read TGCGCCAGCAGCTCTTACTCGAGCTCCTACAATGAGCAGTTCTTC. Amino acids: CASSSYSSSYNEQFF. Using reference TRBV5-1 and TRBJ2-1 for the parts outside the CDR3, the full variable domain is KAGVTQTPRYLIKTRGQQVTLSCSPISGHRSVSWYQQTPGQGLQFLFEYFSETQRNKGNFPGRFSGRQFSNSRSEMNVSTLELGDSALYLCASSSYSSSYNEQFFGPGTRLTVL.